There are a few counts of the clone carrying this T cell receptor beta chain. Its antigen is unidentified. These data are taken from a study of human T cells and chemical hapten exposure. MiXCR, run by TCRdb on the RACE reads, gives a single entry per CDR3 protein. The sample lists fewer than 500,000 distinct CDR3 sequences; 4.8% were seen once. The germline CDR1 and CDR2 sequences are MNHEY and SVGEGT. Trimming stripped 4 bases from V and 3 bases from J, with 7 bases between. CDR3 length equals 12 residues. Sample time point: patch test 1, 2 weeks after DPC sensitization. Treatment defined: therapeutic diphenylcyclopropenone sensitization with weekly scalp DPC. Broader study findings: Expanded TCRs grouped into significantly more large CDR3 similarity clusters than controls produced.

V gene TRBV6-2 or TRBV6-3 combines with J gene TRBJ2-7, with no clear D. Sample: whole blood, taken in connection with sensitization to the hapten diphenylcyclopropenone (DPC). The receptor's source is a woman aged 45-65 years with alopecia areata. Some clones in this sample may be carry-over from other donors' samples. CDR3 loop: CASSSQNYEQYF. The CDR3 DNA follows: TGTGCCAGCAGTTCCCAGAACTACGAGCAGTACTTC.